This T cell receptor (beta chain) was documented in a study of OX40 agonist ivuxolimab in advanced cancers. The overall study: Among those enrolled, mean age was about 58 years (range about 20 to 79) and about 81% were male. Findings of the study overall: The study found among the lowest clonal expansion in partial responders at 0.1-3.0 mg/kg.

Comment on this clone: Antigen unknown.

Germline CDR1 is SGDLS and CDR2 is YYNGEE. Trimming took 7 bases from V and 2 from J, leaving 16 bases between them. The CDR3 is 14 residues long. Here immunoSEQ multiplex PCR was the method, and the copy in TCRdb shows in-frame clones only, minus some. This sample has over 45,000 clones; about four fifths occur once, and the top ten carry about 1.6%. The sequenced sample was CD4+ or CD8+ T cells sorted from blood, obtained in a trial of the OX40 agonist ivuxolimab. This sequence originates from an adult with an advanced solid tumor such as melanoma, head and neck, liver or kidney cancer. The rearrangement joins TRBV9 to TRBJ2-7, with D possibly being TRBD2 (6 bases). Here the CDR3 reads CASGLGTGTYEQYF. The CDR3 bases are TGTGCCAGCGGCCTGGGGACTGGTACCTACGAGCAGTACTTC.